The 7 T cell receptor beta chains below were found in one sample sequenced in a study of patients and donors after allogeneic stem cell transplantation. TCRdb reprocessed the RT-PCR reads via MiXCR and lists one record per CDR3 protein. The sample has tens of thousands of distinct CDR3 sequences, roughly 5.1% seen once. Sequenced: blood, either unsorted or a sorted T cell fraction (not recorded which). The source of these receptors is a human donor who was either an allogeneic HSCT recipient or a stem cell or donor lymphocyte infusion donor (not recorded which). It is not recorded whose cells these are; they may come from a transplant donor.

This clonotype appeared many times. The V and J genes are TRBV2 and TRBJ1-4; D gene ambiguous. Between the trimmed V and J ends, which lost 7 bases and 5 bases, there was a span of 11 bases. CDR3 size: 13 residues. Germline V gene lookup returns CDR1 SNHLY and CDR2 FYNNEI. The CDR3 bases are TGTGCCAGCAACGGCAACGGAAATGAAAAACTGTTTTTT. Translating it yields CASNGNGNEKLFF.

This clonotype was picked up many times. This chain connects TRBV6-5 to TRBJ1-5; 9 bases match TRBD1. This CDR3 comprises 14 residues. V shed 4 bases and J 7 bases; nucleotides not matched to a gene: 5. CDR1 and CDR2 (germline): MNHEY, SVGAGI. The CDR3 spells CASSSGQGNQPQHF. For the CDR3, the DNA is TGTGCCAGCAGTTCCGGACAGGGGAACCAGCCCCAGCATTTT.

This clonotype was picked up many times. The V gene is TRBV7-8, the J gene TRBJ1-5, with D possibly TRBD1 on 6 matching bases. Trimming took off 5 bases at V and 6 bases at J, with 14 bases between the two ends. Germline CDR1 reads SGHVS; CDR2 reads FQNEAQ. This CDR3 has 14 amino acids. CDR3 sequence reads: CASSPKRGIQPQHF. DNA for the CDR3: TGTGCCAGCAGCCCAAAAAGGGGGATTCAGCCCCAGCATTTT.

About this clonotype: Compared with germline, one end of the junction differs, possibly owing to a read error. V gene TRBV3-1 combines with J gene TRBJ2-7, with D maybe TRBD2 (5 bases). This CDR3 spans 14 amino acids. Germline V gene lookup returns CDR1 LGHDT and CDR2 YNNKEL (reference sequence). CDR3 in amino acids: CASKRSAISYEQNF. The CDR3 region has the DNA TGTGCCAGCAAGCGGAGCGCGATCTCCTACGAGCAGAACTTC.

This clonotype was detected only a few times. The chain carries TRBV6-1 and TRBJ2-2; D might be TRBD2 (6 bases). The V end was cut by 5 bases, the J end by 1 base, with 11 bases between. CDR3 length: 15 residues. Germline assignment: CDR1 MNHNS and CDR2 SASEGT. Here the CDR3 DNA reads TGTGCCAGCAGTCTAGCGCAGGGGAACACCGGGGAGCTGTTTTTT. Translation: CASSLAQGNTGELFF.

The chain has TRBV14 and TRBJ1-3, with D possibly matching TRBD1 (5 bases). Germline CDR1 and CDR2: SGHDN and FVKESK. Trimming cost V 4 bases and J 9 bases, with 10 bases left between them. The CDR3 contains 12 residues. DNA of the CDR3: TGTGCCAGCAGCCCGACAGTAAGCACCATATATTTT. Its protein product is CASSPTVSTIYF.

For this clonotype: A read error may be the cause here, since a much bigger clone is one base away. The V call is TRBV28, the J call TRBJ1-6; D unclear. The V gene lost 8 bases and the J gene lost 7 bases, with 18 bases spanning the gap. CDR1 MDHEN and CDR2 SYDVKM come from the germline V gene. The CDR3 extends over 15 amino acids. In DNA, the CDR3 is TGTGCCAGCCAACCCCTCCACGACCTGAATTCACCCCTCCACTTT. Translating it yields CASQPLHDLNSPLHF. The full variable domain, completed using reference TRBV28 and TRBJ1-6, is DVKVTQSSRYLVKRTGEKVFLECVQDMDHENMFWYRQDPGLGLRLIYFSYDVKMKEKGDIPEGYSVSREKKERFSLILESASTNQTSMYLCASQPLHDLNSPLHFGNGTRLTVT.